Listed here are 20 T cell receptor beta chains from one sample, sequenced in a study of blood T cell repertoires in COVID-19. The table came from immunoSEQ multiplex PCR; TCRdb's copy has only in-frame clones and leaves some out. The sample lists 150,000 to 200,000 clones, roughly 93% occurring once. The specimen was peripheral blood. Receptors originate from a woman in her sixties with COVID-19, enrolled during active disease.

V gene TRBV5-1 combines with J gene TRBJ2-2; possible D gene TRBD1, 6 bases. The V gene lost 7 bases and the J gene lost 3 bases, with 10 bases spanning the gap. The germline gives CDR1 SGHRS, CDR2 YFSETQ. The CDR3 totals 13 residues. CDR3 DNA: TGCGCCAGCGGGGACACTTACACCGGGGAGCTGTTTTTT. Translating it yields CASGDTYTGELFF.

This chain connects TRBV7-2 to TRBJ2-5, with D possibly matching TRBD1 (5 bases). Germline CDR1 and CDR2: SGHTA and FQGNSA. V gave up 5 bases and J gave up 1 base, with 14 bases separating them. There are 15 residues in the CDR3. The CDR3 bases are TGTGCCAGCAGCGTATACAGGTCTGGCCAAGAGACCCAGTACTTC. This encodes CASSVYRSGQETQYF.

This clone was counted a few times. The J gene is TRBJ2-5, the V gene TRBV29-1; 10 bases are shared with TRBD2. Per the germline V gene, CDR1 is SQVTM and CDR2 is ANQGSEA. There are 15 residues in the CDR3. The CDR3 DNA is TGCAGTGCAGCGGGGGGGCCTCCAGTCCAAGAGACCCAGTACTTC. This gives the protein CSAAGGPPVQETQYF.

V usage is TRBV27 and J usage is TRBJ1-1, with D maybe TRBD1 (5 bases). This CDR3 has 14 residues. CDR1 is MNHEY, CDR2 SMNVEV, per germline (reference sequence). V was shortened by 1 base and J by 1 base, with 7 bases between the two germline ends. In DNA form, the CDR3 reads TGTGCCAGCAGTTTATGGGGCCAGAACACTGAAGCTTTCTTT. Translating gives CASSLWGQNTEAFF.

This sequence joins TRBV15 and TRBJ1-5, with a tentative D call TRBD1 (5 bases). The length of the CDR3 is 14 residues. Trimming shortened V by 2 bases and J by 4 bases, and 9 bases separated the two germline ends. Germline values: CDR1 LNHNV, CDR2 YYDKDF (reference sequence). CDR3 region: CATSRQGRNQPQHF. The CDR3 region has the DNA TGTGCCACCAGCAGACAGGGAAGGAATCAGCCCCAGCATTTT.

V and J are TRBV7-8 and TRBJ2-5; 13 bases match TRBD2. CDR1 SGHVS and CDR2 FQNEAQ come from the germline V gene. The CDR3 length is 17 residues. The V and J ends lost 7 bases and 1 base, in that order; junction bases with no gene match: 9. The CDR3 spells CASKGTSGAAPQETQYF. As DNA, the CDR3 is TGTGCCAGCAAAGGGACTAGCGGGGCCGCACCCCAAGAGACCCAGTACTTC.

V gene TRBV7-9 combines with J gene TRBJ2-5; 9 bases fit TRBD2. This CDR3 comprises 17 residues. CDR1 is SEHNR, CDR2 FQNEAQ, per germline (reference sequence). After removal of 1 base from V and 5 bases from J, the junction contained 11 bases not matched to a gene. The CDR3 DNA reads TGTGCCAGCAGCTTAGGGCGTCGCGGGGGGGCGTTGGAGACCCAGTACTTC. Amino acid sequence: CASSLGRRGGALETQYF. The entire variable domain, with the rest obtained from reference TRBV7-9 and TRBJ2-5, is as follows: DTGVSQNPRHKITKRGQNVTFRCDPISEHNRLYWYRQTLGQGPEFLTYFQNEAQLEKSRLLSDRFSAERPKGSFSTLEIQRTEQGDSAMYLCASSLGRRGGALETQYFGPGTRLLVL.

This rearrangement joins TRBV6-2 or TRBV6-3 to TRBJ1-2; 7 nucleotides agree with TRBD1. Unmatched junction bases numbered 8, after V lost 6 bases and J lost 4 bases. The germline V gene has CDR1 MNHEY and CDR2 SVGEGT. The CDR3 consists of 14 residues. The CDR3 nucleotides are TGTGCCAGCAGCACAGGGGTTCGGGGCTATGGCTACACCTTC. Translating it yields CASSTGVRGYGYTF.

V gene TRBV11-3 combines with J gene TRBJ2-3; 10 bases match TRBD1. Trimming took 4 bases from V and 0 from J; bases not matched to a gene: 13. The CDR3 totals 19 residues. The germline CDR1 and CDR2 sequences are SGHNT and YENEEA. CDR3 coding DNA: TGTGCCAGCAGCTCTTTTGGGACAGGGGAAGGTTGGAGCACAGATACGCAGTATTTT. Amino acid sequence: CASSSFGTGEGWSTDTQYF. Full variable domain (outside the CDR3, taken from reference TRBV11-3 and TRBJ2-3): EAGVVQSPRYKIIEKKQPVAFWCNPISGHNTLYWYLQNLGQGPELLIRYENEEAVDDSQLPKDRFSAERLKGVDSTLKIQPAELGDSAVYLCASSSFGTGEGWSTDTQYFGPGTRLTVL.

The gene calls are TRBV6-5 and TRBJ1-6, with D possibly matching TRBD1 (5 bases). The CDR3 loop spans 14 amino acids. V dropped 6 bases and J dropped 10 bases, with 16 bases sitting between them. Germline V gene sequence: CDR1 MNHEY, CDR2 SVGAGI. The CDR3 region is CASSQLQGLSPLHF. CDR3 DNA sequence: TGTGCCAGCAGCCAGTTGCAGGGTTTGTCACCCCTCCACTTT.

The CDR3 region has the DNA TGCGCCAGCAGCCTGGGTACAGACAATCAGCCCCAGCATTTT. Translation gives CASSLGTDNQPQHF. This sequence joins TRBV5-1 and TRBJ1-5; D not resolved. Germline assignment: CDR1 SGHRS and CDR2 YFSETQ. The CDR3 totals 14 residues. The ends were cut back, 4 bases at V and 3 bases at J, with 11 bases in the middle.

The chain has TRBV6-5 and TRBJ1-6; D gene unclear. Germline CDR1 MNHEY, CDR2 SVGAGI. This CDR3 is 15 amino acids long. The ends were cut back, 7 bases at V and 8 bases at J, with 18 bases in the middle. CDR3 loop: CASMLTGSGDSPLHF. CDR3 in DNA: TGTGCCAGCATGTTAACGGGGAGTGGGGATTCACCCCTCCACTTT.

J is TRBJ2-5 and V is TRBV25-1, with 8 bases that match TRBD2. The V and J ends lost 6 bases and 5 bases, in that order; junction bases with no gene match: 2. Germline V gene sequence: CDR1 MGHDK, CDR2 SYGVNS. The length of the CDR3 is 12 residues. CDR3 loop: CASRSSGETQYF. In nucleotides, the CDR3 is TGTGCCAGCAGATCTAGCGGGGAGACCCAGTACTTC.

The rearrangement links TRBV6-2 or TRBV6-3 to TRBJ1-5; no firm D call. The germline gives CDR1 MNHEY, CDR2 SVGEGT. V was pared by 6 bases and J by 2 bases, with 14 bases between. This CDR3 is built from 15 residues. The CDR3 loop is CASSTSGGGNQPQHF. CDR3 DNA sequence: TGTGCCAGCAGCACCTCTGGCGGGGGCAATCAGCCCCAGCATTTT.

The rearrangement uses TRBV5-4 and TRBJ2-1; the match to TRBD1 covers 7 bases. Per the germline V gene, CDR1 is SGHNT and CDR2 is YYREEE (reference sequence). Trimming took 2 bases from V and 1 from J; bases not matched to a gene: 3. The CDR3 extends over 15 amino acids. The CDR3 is CASSFQGVSYNEQFF. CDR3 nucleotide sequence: TGTGCCAGCAGCTTCCAGGGGGTTTCCTACAATGAGCAGTTCTTC. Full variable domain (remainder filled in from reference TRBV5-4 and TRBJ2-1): ETGVTQSPTHLIKTRGQQVTLRCSSQSGHNTVSWYQQALGQGPQFIFQYYREEENGRGNFPPRFSGLQFPNYSSELNVNALELDDSALYLCASSFQGVSYNEQFFGPGTRLTVL.

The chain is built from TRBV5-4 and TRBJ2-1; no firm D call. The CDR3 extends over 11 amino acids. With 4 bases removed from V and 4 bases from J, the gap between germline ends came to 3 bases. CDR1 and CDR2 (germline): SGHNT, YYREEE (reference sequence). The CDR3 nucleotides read TGTGCCAGCAGCCAATACAATGAGCAGTTCTTC. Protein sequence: CASSQYNEQFF.

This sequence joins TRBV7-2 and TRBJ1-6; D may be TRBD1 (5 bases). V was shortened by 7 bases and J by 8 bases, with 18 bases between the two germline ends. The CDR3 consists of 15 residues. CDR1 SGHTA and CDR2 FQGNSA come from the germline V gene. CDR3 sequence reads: CASTPVQGIYSPLHF. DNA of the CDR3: TGTGCCAGCACCCCGGTCCAGGGAATCTATTCACCCCTCCACTTT. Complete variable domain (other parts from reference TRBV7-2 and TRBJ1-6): GAGVSQSPSNKVTEKGKDVELRCDPISGHTALYWYRQSLGQGLEFLIYFQGNSAPDKSGLPSDRFSAERTGGSVSTLTIQRTQQEDSAVYLCASTPVQGIYSPLHFGNGTRLTVT.

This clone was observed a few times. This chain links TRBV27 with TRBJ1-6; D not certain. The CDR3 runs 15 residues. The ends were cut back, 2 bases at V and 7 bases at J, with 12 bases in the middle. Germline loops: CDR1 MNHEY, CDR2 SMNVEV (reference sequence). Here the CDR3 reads CASSLVHRRNSPLHF. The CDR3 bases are TGTGCCAGCAGTTTAGTCCACCGGCGGAATTCACCCCTCCACTTT.

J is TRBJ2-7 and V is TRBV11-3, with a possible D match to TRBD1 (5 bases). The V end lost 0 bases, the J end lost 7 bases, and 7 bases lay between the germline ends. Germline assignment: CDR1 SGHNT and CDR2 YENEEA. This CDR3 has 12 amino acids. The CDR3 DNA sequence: TGTGCCAGCAGCTTAGAGTCAGGGGAGCAGTACTTC. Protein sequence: CASSLESGEQYF.

This chain's CDR3 is CASSQVHRPNEKLFF. Here the CDR3 DNA reads TGTGCCAGCAGCCAAGTCCACAGACCGAATGAAAAACTGTTTTTT. The chain couples TRBV14 to TRBJ1-4, with no clear D. The CDR3 is made up of 15 amino acids. Germline V gene lookup returns CDR1 SGHDN and CDR2 FVKESK. Trimming removed 1 base from V and 5 bases from J, with 11 bases in between.